The entry that follows covers one T cell receptor beta chain sequence. Its specificity is not known. Using immunoSEQ multiplex PCR, the repertoire was profiled, and TCRdb retains in-frame clones only, with some absent. The sample holds 150,000 or so clones; around nine tenths are singletons and the top ten take 1.5% to 2%. The entry originates in a study of T cell responses to AZD1222 COVID-19 vaccine. Study summary: Pooled samples include second doses given at about 4 or 12 weeks.

Germline assignment: CDR1 MRHNA and CDR2 SNTAGT. This CDR3 spans 20 amino acids. V gave up 8 bases and J gave up 14 bases; unmatched junction bases: 28. Notes on the study in general: Mostly white British, mostly female donors; authors suggested clonal diversity may be underestimated.

This TCR was recovered from an adult in good health. Source: peripheral blood, taken on day 0 of AZD1222 vaccination. The rearrangement links TRBV6-4 to TRBJ1-6; TRBD1 agrees at 12 bases. The CDR3 loop reads CASGRLGQGAFVVFEGALHF. The DNA of the CDR3 is TGTGCCAGCGGTCGGCTGGGACAGGGGGCCTTTGTCGTATTCGAAGGGGCCCTCCACTTT.